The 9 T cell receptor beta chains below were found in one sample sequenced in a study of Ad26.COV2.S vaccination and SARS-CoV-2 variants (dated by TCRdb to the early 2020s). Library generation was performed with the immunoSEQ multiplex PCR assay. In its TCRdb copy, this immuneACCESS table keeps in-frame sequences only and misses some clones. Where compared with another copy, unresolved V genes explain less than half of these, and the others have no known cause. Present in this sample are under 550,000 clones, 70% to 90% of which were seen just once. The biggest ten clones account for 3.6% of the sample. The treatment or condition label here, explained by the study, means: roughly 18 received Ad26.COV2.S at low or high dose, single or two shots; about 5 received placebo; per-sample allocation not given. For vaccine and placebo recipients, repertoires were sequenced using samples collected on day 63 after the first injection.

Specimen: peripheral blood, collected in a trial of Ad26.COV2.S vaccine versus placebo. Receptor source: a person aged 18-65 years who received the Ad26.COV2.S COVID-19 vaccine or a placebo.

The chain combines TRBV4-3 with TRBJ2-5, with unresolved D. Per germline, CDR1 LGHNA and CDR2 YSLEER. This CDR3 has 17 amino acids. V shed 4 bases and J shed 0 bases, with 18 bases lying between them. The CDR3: CASSLEFLSVYQETQYF. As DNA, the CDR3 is TGCGCCAGCAGCCTCGAATTCCTCTCGGTGTACCAAGAGACCCAGTACTTC.

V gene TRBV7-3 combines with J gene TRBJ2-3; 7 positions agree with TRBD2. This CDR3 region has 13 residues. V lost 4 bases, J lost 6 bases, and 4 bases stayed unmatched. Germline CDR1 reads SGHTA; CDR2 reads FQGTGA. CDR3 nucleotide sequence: TGTGCCAGCAGCTGGGGGGGAGTGGATACGCAGTATTTT. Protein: CASSWGGVDTQYF.

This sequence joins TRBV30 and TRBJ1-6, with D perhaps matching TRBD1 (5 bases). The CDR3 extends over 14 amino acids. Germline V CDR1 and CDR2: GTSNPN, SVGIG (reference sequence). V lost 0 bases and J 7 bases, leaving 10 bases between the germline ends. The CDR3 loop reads CAWSVGVGNSPLHF. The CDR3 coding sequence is TGTGCCTGGAGTGTAGGGGTCGGGAATTCACCCCTCCACTTT.

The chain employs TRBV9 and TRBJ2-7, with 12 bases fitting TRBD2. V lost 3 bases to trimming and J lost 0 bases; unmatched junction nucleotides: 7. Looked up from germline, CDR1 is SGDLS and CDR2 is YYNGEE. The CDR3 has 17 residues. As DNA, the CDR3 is TGTGCCAGCAGCGGAGTAGCGACTAGCGGGGGCTCCTACGAGCAGTACTTC. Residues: CASSGVATSGGSYEQYF.

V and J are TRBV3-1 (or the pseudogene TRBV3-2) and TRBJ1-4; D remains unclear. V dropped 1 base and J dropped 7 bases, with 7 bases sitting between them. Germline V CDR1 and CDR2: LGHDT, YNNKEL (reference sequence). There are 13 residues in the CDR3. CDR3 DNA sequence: TGTGCCAGCAGCCAAGGGCCGGGTGAAAAACTGTTTTTT. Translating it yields CASSQGPGEKLFF.

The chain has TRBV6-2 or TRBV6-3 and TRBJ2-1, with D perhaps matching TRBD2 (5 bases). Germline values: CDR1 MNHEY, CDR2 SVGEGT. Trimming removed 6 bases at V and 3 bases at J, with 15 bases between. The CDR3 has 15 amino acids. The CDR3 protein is CASSPTSSHYNEQFF. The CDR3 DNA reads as TGTGCCAGCAGCCCTACTAGTTCACACTACAATGAGCAGTTCTTC.

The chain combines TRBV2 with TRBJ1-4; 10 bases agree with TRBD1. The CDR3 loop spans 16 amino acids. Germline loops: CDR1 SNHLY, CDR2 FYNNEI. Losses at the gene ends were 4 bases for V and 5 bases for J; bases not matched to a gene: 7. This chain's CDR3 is CASSAPDRGLNEKLFF. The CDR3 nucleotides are TGTGCCAGCAGTGCTCCGGACAGGGGGTTGAATGAAAAACTGTTTTTT.

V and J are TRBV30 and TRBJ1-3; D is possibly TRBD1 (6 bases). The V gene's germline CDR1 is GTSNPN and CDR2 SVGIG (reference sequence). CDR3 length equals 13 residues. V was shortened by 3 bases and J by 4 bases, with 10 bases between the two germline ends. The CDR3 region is CAWSLGQGNTIYF. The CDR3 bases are TGTGCCTGGAGCCTCGGACAGGGAAACACCATATATTTT. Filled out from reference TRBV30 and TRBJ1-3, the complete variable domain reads SQTIHQWPATLVQPVGSPLSLECTVEGTSNPNLYWYRQAAGRGLQLLFYSVGIGQISSEVPQNLSASRPQDRQFILSSKKLLLSDSGFYLCAWSLGQGNTIYFGEGSWLTVV.

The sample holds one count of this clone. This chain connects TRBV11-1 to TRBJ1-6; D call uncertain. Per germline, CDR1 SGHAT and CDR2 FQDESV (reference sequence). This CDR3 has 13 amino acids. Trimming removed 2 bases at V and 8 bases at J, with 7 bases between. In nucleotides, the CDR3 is TGTGCCAGCAGCTTAAATTCGGATTCACCCCTCCACTTT. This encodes CASSLNSDSPLHF. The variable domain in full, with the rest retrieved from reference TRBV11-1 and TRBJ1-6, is EAEVAQSPRYKITEKSQAVAFWCDPISGHATLYWYRQILGQGPELLVQFQDESVVDDSQLPKDRFSAERLKGVDSTLKIQPAELGDSAMYLCASSLNSDSPLHFGNGTRLTVT.